What follows are 26 T cell receptor beta chains derived from one specimen sequenced in a study of a mutant IDH1 vaccine in newly diagnosed glioma (dated by TCRdb to the early 2020s). The library was obtained by the immunoSEQ multiplex PCR assay. TCRdb holds this immuneACCESS table with in-frame rearrangements only. Some clones are missing; in checked studies, unresolved V genes explain under half, and the rest has no known cause. The sample records about 100,000 clones, 80% of which are singletons. Clones ranked in the top ten supply 7.5% of the sample. According to the study, the label for this sample's time point signals: baseline, week 1 (first vaccination visit). Interpreted using the paper, the treatment or condition label stands for: pre-vaccination baseline after standard-of-care therapy. The material sequenced was PBMCs, taken from a glioma patient treated with radiotherapy, temozolomide or both. These receptors all stem from a man in his forties with glioma.

This chain joins TRBV19 and TRBJ1-1; 7 bases line up with TRBD1. Germline values: CDR1 LNHDA, CDR2 SQIVND (reference sequence). The V gene end was trimmed by 5 bases and the J gene end by 1 base; junction bases not matched to a gene: 4. The CDR3 spans 14 residues. The CDR3 protein is CASSFRTGNTEAFF. CDR3 DNA: TGTGCCAGTAGTTTCCGGACAGGGAACACTGAAGCTTTCTTT.

CDR3 bases: TGTGCTAGTGGTTTGGCCGGGACAAGTCAAAACTATGGCTACACCTTC. It translates to CASGLAGTSQNYGYTF. This chain links TRBV12-5 with TRBJ1-2; weak D call: TRBD1 (6 bases). The CDR3 is made up of 16 amino acids. Germline V gene lookup returns CDR1 LGHNT and CDR2 FRNRAP. V was cut by 1 base and J by 2 bases, with 14 bases left in between.

The rearrangement uses TRBV4-2 and TRBJ2-3, with 8 bases lining up with TRBD2. V was pared by 11 bases and J by 4 bases, with 5 bases of the junction left unmatched. This CDR3 has 12 residues. Germline assignment: CDR1 LGHNA and CDR2 YNFKEQ. The CDR3 is CASRGGADTQYF. The DNA for the CDR3 is TGTGCCTCACGGGGGGGTGCAGATACGCAGTATTTT.

The genes are TRBV7-2 and TRBJ2-1; D remains ambiguous. This CDR3 is 15 amino acids long. Germline V gene data show CDR1 as SGHTA and CDR2 as FQGNSA. V was clipped by 5 bases and J by 7 bases, with 18 bases between them. CDR3 region: CASSHPAFGTNEQFF. CDR3 DNA sequence: TGTGCCAGCAGCCACCCGGCCTTCGGTACTAATGAGCAGTTCTTC.

This clone showed up many times. V gene TRBV30 combines with J gene TRBJ1-1; D is ambiguous. V lost 5 bases, J lost 0 bases, and 13 bases lay in between. Germline-derived CDR1 and CDR2 are GTSNPN and SVGIG (reference sequence). The CDR3 has 14 residues. The CDR3 reads CAWVRAGMNTEAFF. CDR3 nucleotides: TGTGCCTGGGTAAGGGCAGGCATGAACACTGAAGCTTTCTTT.

V gene TRBV18 combines with J gene TRBJ1-1; D call uncertain. CDR1 is KGHSH, CDR2 LQKENI, per germline. The ends were cut back, 1 base at V and 0 bases at J, with 6 bases in the middle. The CDR3 runs 14 residues. The CDR3 loop reads CASSPLGVNTEAFF. CDR3 DNA: TGTGCCAGCTCACCACTGGGAGTGAACACTGAAGCTTTCTTT. Filled out from reference TRBV18 and TRBJ1-1, the complete variable domain reads NAGVMQNPRHLVRRRGQEARLRCSPMKGHSHVYWYRQLPEEGLKFMVYLQKENIIDESGMPKERFSAEFPKEGPSILRIQQVVRGDSAAYFCASSPLGVNTEAFFGQGTRLTVV.

In this sample, this clone turned up once. The J gene is TRBJ1-3, the V gene TRBV5-6; D may be TRBD1 (6 bases). Per the germline V gene, CDR1 is SGHDT and CDR2 is YYEEEE. The CDR3 runs to 13 residues. V lost 4 bases and J 6 bases, leaving 11 bases between the germline ends. The CDR3 loop is CASSLQGVNTIYF. The CDR3 region has the DNA TGTGCCAGCAGCCTACAGGGCGTAAACACCATATATTTT.

In DNA, the CDR3 is TGCAGCGTTTCAGTGGGCAATCAGCCCCAGCATTTT. Translation: CSVSVGNQPQHF. This sequence joins TRBV29-1 and TRBJ1-5, with D hard to call. Deletions cut 5 bases from V and 2 bases from J, with 7 bases between. This CDR3 spans 12 amino acids. Germline-derived CDR1 and CDR2 are SQVTM and ANQGSEA.

The gene calls are TRBV2 and TRBJ2-7; perhaps TRBD1 as D (6 bases). Trimming took 6 bases from V and 1 from J, leaving 16 bases between them. The CDR3 is 15 amino acids. Germline V lookup: CDR1 SNHLY, CDR2 FYNNEI. The CDR3 DNA reads TGTGCCAGCAGCGCCGGGACATCTCCTTCCTACGAGCAGTACTTC. Protein: CASSAGTSPSYEQYF.

This chain uses TRBV30 with TRBJ2-3, with D tentatively TRBD1 or TRBD2 (5 bases each). V shed 3 bases and J shed 0 bases, with 10 bases lying between them. Germline loops: CDR1 GTSNPN, CDR2 SVGIG (reference sequence). The CDR3 spans 14 residues. The CDR3 DNA follows: TGTGCCTGGAGGGGGGACCGAAGCACAGATACGCAGTATTTT. As protein: CAWRGDRSTDTQYF.

This sequence joins TRBV5-4 and TRBJ2-7, with 9 bases fitting TRBD2. This CDR3 is 15 amino acids long. Germline loops: CDR1 SGHNT, CDR2 YYREEE (reference sequence). The J segment lost 7 bases and the V segment lost 1 base, leaving 9 bases of the junction unmatched. CDR3 DNA: TGTGCCAGCAGCTTGCTGGCGGGAGGGCCGGAGGAGCAGTACTTC. Its protein is CASSLLAGGPEEQYF.

The chain combines TRBV13 with TRBJ2-2; no reliable D call. Germline-derived CDR1 and CDR2 are PRHDT and FYEKMQ (reference sequence). This CDR3 region has 15 residues. The V end lost 3 bases, the J end lost 4 bases, and 12 bases lay between the germline ends. The CDR3 spells CASSFGQTGTGELFF. The CDR3 region has the DNA TGTGCCAGCAGCTTTGGGCAGACTGGCACCGGGGAGCTGTTTTTT.

V and J are TRBV5-1 and TRBJ1-1, with 7 bases that match TRBD1. The J segment lost 1 base and the V segment lost 4 bases, leaving 7 bases of the junction unmatched. The CDR3 has 15 residues. Germline CDR1 SGHRS, CDR2 YFSETQ. The DNA for the CDR3 is TGCGCCAGCAGCGGGGGGGACAGTCAGAACACTGAAGCTTTCTTT. Amino acids: CASSGGDSQNTEAFF.

This sequence joins TRBV19 and TRBJ1-5, with D maybe TRBD1 (6 bases). Looked up from germline, CDR1 is LNHDA and CDR2 is SQIVND (reference sequence). This CDR3 has 15 amino acids. Trimming took 7 bases from V and 5 from J, leaving 18 bases between them. The CDR3 DNA is TGTGCCAGTACCCCCCCGGGGGGCCCCGATCAGCCCCAGCATTTT. It yields the protein CASTPPGGPDQPQHF.

In its sample, this clone was seen once. The gene calls are TRBV29-1 and TRBJ2-7, with D perhaps being TRBD1 or TRBD2 (5 bases each). The germline gives CDR1 SQVTM, CDR2 ANQGSEA. V lost 7 bases and J 5 bases, leaving 9 bases between the germline ends. The CDR3 extends over 10 amino acids. Here the CDR3 reads CSGGTNEQYF. DNA for the CDR3: TGCAGCGGAGGGACGAACGAGCAGTACTTC.

This rearrangement joins TRBV11-2 to TRBJ2-7; 11 positions agree with TRBD2. The CDR3 contains 19 residues. V was clipped by 5 bases and J by 3 bases; unmatched bases: 18. CDR1 and CDR2 from the germline V gene are SGHAT and FQNNGV. CDR3 protein: CASSRNLLAGEQVLYEQYF. The CDR3 DNA follows: TGTGCCAGCAGCCGTAACTTACTAGCGGGGGAACAAGTTCTCTACGAGCAGTACTTC.

There are a few counts of this clone. The chain combines TRBV5-1 with TRBJ2-5, with TRBD2 identical over 11 bases. The J segment lost 3 bases and the V segment lost 4 bases, leaving 2 bases of the junction unmatched. Germline values: CDR1 SGHRS, CDR2 YFSETQ. This CDR3 contains 14 residues. The CDR3 loop is CASSRGLAEETQYF. As DNA, the CDR3 is TGCGCCAGCAGCCGGGGACTAGCGGAAGAGACCCAGTACTTC.

The chain joins TRBV27 to TRBJ2-2, with D perhaps TRBD2 (6 bases). The CDR3 contains 16 residues. Trimming removed 1 base at V and 4 bases at J, with 13 bases between. Germline V lookup: CDR1 MNHEY, CDR2 SMNVEV (reference sequence). CDR3: CASSLWRAVTTGELFF. The CDR3 DNA follows: TGTGCCAGCAGTTTATGGAGGGCAGTCACCACCGGGGAGCTGTTTTTT.

In nucleotides, the CDR3 is TGTGCCAGCAGCTTAGCGCCTGGGACGGGTGAGCAGTTCTTC. It codes for CASSLAPGTGEQFF. V usage is TRBV7-9 and J usage is TRBJ2-1; D may match TRBD1 or TRBD2 (5 bases each). The V end lost 0 bases, the J end lost 9 bases, and 12 bases lay between the germline ends. Germline loops: CDR1 SEHNR, CDR2 FQNEAQ (reference sequence). This CDR3 spans 14 amino acids.

This chain connects TRBV13 to TRBJ2-7, with 7 positions matching TRBD1. Per the germline V gene, CDR1 is PRHDT and CDR2 is FYEKMQ (reference sequence). The V segment lost 2 bases and the J segment 5 bases; nucleotides outside the gene matches: 6. This CDR3 is built from 14 residues. The CDR3 region is CASSLRQGTHEQYF. In DNA, the CDR3 is TGTGCCAGCAGCTTACGACAGGGCACCCACGAGCAGTACTTC.

The J gene is TRBJ2-3, the V gene TRBV6-1; tentatively, D is TRBD2 (5 bases). Germline loops: CDR1 MNHNS, CDR2 SASEGT. The ends were cut back, 2 bases at V and 0 bases at J, with 12 bases in the middle. The CDR3 loop spans 16 amino acids. The CDR3 spells CASSEFLAPSTDTQYF. CDR3 sequence (DNA): TGTGCCAGCAGTGAATTTTTAGCGCCTAGCACAGATACGCAGTATTTT.

The chain uses TRBV28 and TRBJ1-3; D not certain. Germline assignment: CDR1 MDHEN and CDR2 SYDVKM. The length of the CDR3 is 12 residues. Trimming pared 5 bases from V and 4 bases from J, leaving 6 bases between. CDR3 protein: CASSGIGNTIYF. In nucleotides, the CDR3 is TGTGCCAGCAGTGGGATAGGAAACACCATATATTTT.

Worth noting for this clone: A read error may account for a junction end that differs from germline. The chain has TRBV7-7 and TRBJ2-2; TRBD2 aligns across 9 bases. The CDR3 spans 16 residues. Germline V lookup: CDR1 SSHAT, CDR2 FNYEAQ (reference sequence). CDR3: CASSTAGGSNTGELFF. DNA of the CDR3: TGTGCTAGCAGCACAGCGGGGGGATCGAACACCGGGGAGCTGTTTTTT.

In nucleotides, the CDR3 is TGTGCCTGGGCGGGACAGGAGGATGAAAAACTGTTTTTT. Translation: CAWAGQEDEKLFF. The V and J genes are TRBV30 and TRBJ1-4; TRBD1 aligns across 8 bases. Germline V gene lookup returns CDR1 GTSNPN and CDR2 SVGIG (reference sequence). CDR3 length: 13 residues. V trimming: 5 bases; J trimming: 6 bases; junction bases outside the gene matches: 5.

This sequence joins TRBV18 and TRBJ2-5; D gene ambiguous. This CDR3 is 15 amino acids long. Germline values: CDR1 KGHSH, CDR2 LQKENI. V was shortened by 0 bases and J by 1 base, with 9 bases between the two germline ends. The CDR3 DNA reads as TGTGCCAGCTCACCACCCTATAACAGCCAAGAGACCCAGTACTTC. This encodes CASSPPYNSQETQYF. The whole variable domain, remainder taken from reference TRBV18 and TRBJ2-5, is NAGVMQNPRHLVRRRGQEARLRCSPMKGHSHVYWYRQLPEEGLKFMVYLQKENIIDESGMPKERFSAEFPKEGPSILRIQQVVRGDSAAYFCASSPPYNSQETQYFGPGTRLLVL.

The V gene is TRBV28, the J gene TRBJ2-2, with TRBD1 matching 7 bases. The CDR3 is made up of 15 amino acids. Trimming removed 5 bases from V and 4 bases from J; junction bases left unmatched: 7. CDR1 is MDHEN, CDR2 SYDVKM, per germline. In DNA form, the CDR3 reads TGTGCCAGCAGTCTCCCCGACAGGGTCACCGGGGAGCTGTTTTTT. Protein: CASSLPDRVTGELFF.